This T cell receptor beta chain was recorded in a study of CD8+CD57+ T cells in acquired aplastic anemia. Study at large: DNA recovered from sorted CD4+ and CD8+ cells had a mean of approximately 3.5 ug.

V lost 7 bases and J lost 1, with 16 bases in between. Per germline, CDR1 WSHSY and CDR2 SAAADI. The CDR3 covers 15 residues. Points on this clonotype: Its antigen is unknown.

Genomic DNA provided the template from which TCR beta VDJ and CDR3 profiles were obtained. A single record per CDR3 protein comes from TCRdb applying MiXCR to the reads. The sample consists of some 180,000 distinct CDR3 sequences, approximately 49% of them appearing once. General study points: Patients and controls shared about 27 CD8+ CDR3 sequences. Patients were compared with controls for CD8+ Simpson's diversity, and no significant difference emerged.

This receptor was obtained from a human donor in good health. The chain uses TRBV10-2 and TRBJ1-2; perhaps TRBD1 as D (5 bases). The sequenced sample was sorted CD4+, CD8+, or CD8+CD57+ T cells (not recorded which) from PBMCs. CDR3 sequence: CASTLGLQGNYGYTF. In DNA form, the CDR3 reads TGCGCCAGCACCCTCGGGTTGCAGGGTAACTATGGCTACACCTTC.